This section outlines one TCR beta chain sequence together with its context. Its specificity is unknown. Germline V gives CDR1 MNHNS, CDR2 SASEGT. The CDR3 has 14 residues. V lost 6 bases and J 7 bases, leaving 15 bases between the germline ends. Sequencing was performed with immunoSEQ multiplex PCR; in TCRdb, only in-frame clones are kept and a portion is missing. The table lists 33,000 or so clones, roughly 86% of them singletons. This sample is part of a study of OX40 agonist ivuxolimab in advanced cancers. Study summary: Patients were treated with intravenous ivuxolimab, dosed at 0.01 to 10 mg/kg and infused every 2 weeks.

Whole-study results and caveats: At 0.1 to 3.0 mg/kg and by week 6, clonal expansion occurred in CD4+ and CD8+ blood T cells. Antigen specificity of clonally expanded peripheral T cells was not established.

This clonotype originated in an adult with an advanced solid tumor such as melanoma, head and neck, liver or kidney cancer. V is TRBV6-1 and J is TRBJ1-4; D gene uncertain. The sample in question was CD4+ or CD8+ T cells sorted from blood, obtained in a trial of the OX40 agonist ivuxolimab. CDR3 protein: CASRTEGYGEKLFF. Here the CDR3 DNA reads TGTGCCAGCAGGACGGAGGGTTACGGTGAAAAACTGTTTTTT.